The 30 T cell receptor beta chains presented below share a single source sample, sequenced in a study of CD8 T cells in ankylosing spondylitis. The antigens of these receptors remain unknown. TCRdb itself ran the 5' RACE reads through MiXCR, one entry per CDR3 protein. The data hold more than 600,000 distinct CDR3 sequences, with roughly 20% observed a single time. Study-level points and caveats: Within ankylosing spondylitis blood, a TCR beta motif made up of roughly eight highly homologous variants appeared to be characteristic.

The sample comprised blood, either unsorted or a sorted T cell fraction (not recorded which). The receptors here all came from a male donor with ankylosing spondylitis.

This clonotype was counted a few times. This sequence joins TRBV30 and TRBJ2-2; D is unresolved. V gave up 5 bases and J gave up 6 bases, with 7 bases separating them. This CDR3 has 11 residues. CDR1 is GTSNPN, CDR2 SVGIG, per germline (reference sequence). The CDR3 reads CAWAQAGELFF. CDR3 coding DNA: TGTGCCTGGGCGCAGGCCGGGGAGCTGTTTTTT.

This clonotype has only a few counts. V is TRBV5-1 and J is TRBJ1-4; D might be TRBD1 (5 bases). CDR3 length: 14 amino acids. Trimming left V 4 bases short and J 4 bases short, with 11 bases between. The germline V gene encodes CDR1 SGHRS and CDR2 YFSETQ. CDR3 region: CASSPDSRNEKLFF. DNA of the CDR3: TGCGCCAGCAGCCCAGACAGCCGTAATGAAAAACTGTTTTTT.

The rearrangement joins TRBV6-1 to TRBJ2-3; D remains unclear. The CDR3 consists of 13 residues. V gave up 2 bases and J gave up 5 bases, with 8 bases separating them. The germline gives CDR1 MNHNS, CDR2 SASEGT. This CDR3 reads CASSESSRDTQYF. Written as DNA, the CDR3 is TGTGCCAGCAGTGAATCTTCGAGAGATACGCAGTATTTT.

In this sample, this clonotype turned up once. This sequence joins TRBV7-9 and TRBJ2-1; 7 bases align to TRBD2. This CDR3 comprises 15 residues. CDR1 and CDR2 from the germline V gene are SEHNR and FQNEAQ (reference sequence). The J segment lost 7 bases and the V segment lost 3 bases, leaving 9 bases of the junction unmatched. The CDR3 is CASSFLLAAGNEQFF. DNA of the CDR3: TGTGCCAGCAGCTTTTTGCTAGCGGCGGGGAATGAGCAGTTCTTC. Full variable domain (missing parts from reference TRBV7-9 and TRBJ2-1): DTGVSQNPRHKITKRGQNVTFRCDPISEHNRLYWYRQTLGQGPEFLTYFQNEAQLEKSRLLSDRFSAERPKGSFSTLEIQRTEQGDSAMYLCASSFLLAAGNEQFFGPGTRLTVL.

This chain's CDR3 is CASSLGGTSSPLHF. The DNA for the CDR3 is TGTGCCAGCAGCTTAGGCGGGACCAGTTCACCCCTCCACTTT. The rearrangement links TRBV7-9 to TRBJ1-6, with D tentatively TRBD1 (5 bases). Trimming shortened V by 1 base and J by 9 bases, and 10 bases separated the two germline ends. Germline CDR1 is SEHNR and CDR2 is FQNEAQ (reference sequence). CDR3 length equals 14 residues. Together with reference TRBV7-9 and TRBJ1-6, the CDR3 gives the full variable domain: DTGVSQNPRHKITKRGQNVTFRCDPISEHNRLYWYRQTLGQGPEFLTYFQNEAQLEKSRLLSDRFSAERPKGSFSTLEIQRTEQGDSAMYLCASSLGGTSSPLHFGNGTRLTVT.

This clonotype was recorded a few times. The chain joins TRBV4-1 to TRBJ2-5; 7 nucleotides align to TRBD1. The trim removed 2 bases at V and 5 bases at J, leaving 11 bases unmatched. In germline, CDR1 is MGHRA, CDR2 YSYEKL. This CDR3 has 16 residues. The CDR3 DNA is TGCGCCAGCAGCCAATGGACAGGCCGGGACGGGGAGACCCAGTACTTC. As protein: CASSQWTGRDGETQYF.

V is TRBV12-3 or TRBV12-4 and J is TRBJ2-1, with 9 nucleotides matching TRBD2. The CDR3 loop spans 16 amino acids. V was clipped by 5 bases and J by 10 bases; unmatched bases: 15. CDR3 bases: TGTGCCAGCAGTGGGGAGACTAGCGGAGGGGGGGTGGAGCAGTTCTTC. Protein product: CASSGETSGGGVEQFF.

In this sample, this clonotype turned up a few times. The J gene is TRBJ2-5, the V gene TRBV4-1; 10 bases agree with TRBD2. This CDR3 comprises 17 residues. The V segment lost 0 bases and the J segment 4 bases; nucleotides outside the gene matches: 8. Germline V gene lookup returns CDR1 MGHRA and CDR2 YSYEKL. The CDR3 reads CASSQDQRGGLGETQYF. DNA of the CDR3: TGCGCCAGCAGCCAAGACCAGCGGGGGGGCCTCGGAGAGACCCAGTACTTC.

This clonotype came up many times. The J gene is TRBJ2-6, the V gene TRBV27; D unclear. The CDR3 spans 17 residues. V dropped 6 bases and J dropped 0 bases, with 15 bases sitting between them. Germline loops: CDR1 MNHEY, CDR2 SMNVEV (reference sequence). In DNA form, the CDR3 reads TGTGCCAGCAGACCCCTAGACGGTAGCTCTGGGGCCAACGTCCTGACTTTC. This codes for CASRPLDGSSGANVLTF.

The table lists this clonotype with a few counts. V and J are TRBV5-1 and TRBJ2-2; 8 bases match TRBD1. In germline, CDR1 is SGHRS, CDR2 YFSETQ. V dropped 4 bases and J dropped 5; count of bases not matched to a gene: 10. The CDR3 covers 16 residues. For the CDR3, the DNA is TGCGCCAGCAGCCACGGACAGGGTATCGGGACCGGGGAGCTGTTTTTT. Translation gives CASSHGQGIGTGELFF.

This sequence joins TRBV6-5 and TRBJ2-2, with D tentatively TRBD1 (5 bases). CDR1 and CDR2 (germline): MNHEY, SVGAGI. The length of the CDR3 is 13 residues. Trimming removed 3 bases from V and 6 bases from J, with 8 bases in between. Written as DNA, the CDR3 is TGTGCCAGCAGTTATATGGGGCCCGGGGAGCTGTTTTTT. Translated, it gives CASSYMGPGELFF.

In its sample, this clonotype was seen a few times. The CDR3 DNA sequence: TGCGCCAGCAGCATGGGACTAGCGGGACAAAACAGGTGGGATACGCAGTATTTT. Translated: CASSMGLAGQNRWDTQYF. The chain employs TRBV5-1 and TRBJ2-3, with 13 bases matching TRBD2. Germline V gives CDR1 SGHRS, CDR2 YFSETQ. J gave up 6 bases and V 4 bases, and 14 bases lay outside the gene matches. The CDR3 extends over 18 amino acids.

This chain uses TRBV28 with TRBJ2-1; TRBD2 matches 10 bases. With 7 bases clipped from V and 7 bases from J, the junction kept 7 bases outside the gene matches. The CDR3 sequence is 14 residues long. CDR1 is MDHEN and CDR2 is SYDVKM in the germline V gene. DNA for the CDR3: TGTGCCAGCACCCCAGCGGGGGGGCTTAATGAGCAGTTCTTC. Translation: CASTPAGGLNEQFF. The variable domain in full, completed from reference TRBV28 and TRBJ2-1, reads DVKVTQSSRYLVKRTGEKVFLECVQDMDHENMFWYRQDPGLGLRLIYFSYDVKMKEKGDIPEGYSVSREKKERFSLILESASTNQTSMYLCASTPAGGLNEQFFGPGTRLTVL.

The genes are TRBV11-2 and TRBJ2-3; D tentatively fits TRBD1 or TRBD2 (5 bases each). CDR1 SGHAT and CDR2 FQNNGV come from the germline V gene. CDR3 length: 16 amino acids. V was shortened by 4 bases and J by 0 bases, with 14 bases between the two germline ends. CDR3 region: CASSSEPEGSTDTQYF. CDR3 DNA sequence: TGTGCCAGCAGCTCCGAACCCGAGGGGAGCACAGATACGCAGTATTTT.

This clonotype came up a few times. This sequence joins TRBV20-1 and TRBJ2-5, with TRBD2 as a possible D gene (6 bases). The V gene lost 6 bases and the J gene lost 2 bases, with 22 bases spanning the gap. The CDR3 is 16 residues long. CDR1 is DFQATT and CDR2 is SNEGSKA in the germline V gene (reference sequence). The chain's CDR3 is CSAPREVFVLQETQYF. Here the CDR3 DNA reads TGCAGTGCCCCAAGGGAGGTTTTTGTCCTACAAGAGACCCAGTACTTC.

This chain links TRBV7-2 with TRBJ1-4; D unresolved. V was trimmed by 5 bases and J by 4 bases, leaving 14 bases between them. CDR1 and CDR2 from the germline V gene are SGHTA and FQGNSA. This CDR3 spans 15 amino acids. The chain's CDR3 is CASSQNGPINEKLFF. The CDR3 DNA reads TGTGCCAGCAGCCAGAATGGACCGATTAATGAAAAACTGTTTTTT.

Concerning this clonotype itself: Because it lacks the conserved phenylalanine or tryptophan at the end, this CDR3 is likely a read error. This chain connects TRBV15 to TRBJ2-3; D is unclear. Germline V CDR1 and CDR2: LNHNV, YYDKDF (reference sequence). This CDR3 is 14 amino acids long. Trimming removed 0 bases from V and 0 bases from J, with 4 bases in between. CDR3 in DNA: TGTGCCACCAGCAGAGAGTCTAGCACAGATACGCAGTATATT. This gives the protein CATSRESSTDTQYI.

The chain couples TRBV29-1 to TRBJ2-1; 8 nucleotides agree with TRBD2. CDR3 length: 15 amino acids. Germline V lookup: CDR1 SQVTM, CDR2 ANQGSEA. V dropped 6 bases and J dropped 5; count of bases not matched to a gene: 12. The CDR3 sequence is CSVDPGGGLDNEQFF. The CDR3 DNA reads TGCAGCGTGGACCCGGGAGGGGGGTTGGACAATGAGCAGTTCTTC.

In this sample, this clonotype turned up a few times. CDR3 in DNA: TGTGCCAGCAGCCCCCGACAGGGCTCGAACACTGAAGCTTTCTTT. Translating it yields CASSPRQGSNTEAFF. This chain connects TRBV9 to TRBJ1-1, with 7 bases matching TRBD1. With 4 bases clipped from V and 1 base from J, the junction kept 7 bases outside the gene matches. The CDR3 covers 15 residues. Germline CDR1 and CDR2: SGDLS and YYNGEE.

The chain links TRBV20-1 to TRBJ2-3; the D call may be TRBD1 or TRBD2 (6 bases each). Germline CDR1 reads DFQATT; CDR2 reads SNEGSKA (reference sequence). This CDR3 contains 17 residues. Trimming stripped 3 bases from V and 3 bases from J, with 22 bases between. CDR3 amino acids: CSASVVGAPGGTDTQYF. CDR3 coding DNA: TGCAGTGCTAGTGTCGTGGGGGCCCCCGGGGGAACAGATACGCAGTATTTT.

The CDR3 protein is CASSPNLGGTANEKLFF. The CDR3, as DNA: TGCGCCAGCAGCCCGAACCTGGGCGGGACAGCCAATGAAAAACTGTTTTTT. The V call is TRBV4-1, the J call TRBJ1-4; 7 nucleotides match TRBD1. The CDR3 spans 17 residues. CDR1 and CDR2 (germline): MGHRA, YSYEKL. The V segment lost 4 bases and the J segment 5 bases; nucleotides outside the gene matches: 13.

V is TRBV28 and J is TRBJ2-5, with D unclear. The ends were cut back, 1 base at V and 5 bases at J, with 20 bases in the middle. Germline-derived CDR1 and CDR2 are MDHEN and SYDVKM. The CDR3 is 17 residues long. The CDR3 region is CASSLFTGLVAGETQYF. CDR3 nucleotides: TGTGCCAGCAGTTTATTCACCGGCCTCGTCGCCGGGGAGACCCAGTACTTC.

The J gene is TRBJ2-1, the V gene TRBV7-7; D possibly uses TRBD1 or TRBD2 (7 bases each). The CDR3 length is 17 residues. Trimming stripped 5 bases from V and 7 bases from J, with 24 bases between. In germline, CDR1 is SSHAT, CDR2 FNYEAQ (reference sequence). The CDR3 nucleotides read TGTGCCAGCAGCCAGGGGGGGCTAGCAGCGAGCCGGAATGAGCAGTTCTTC. Amino acids: CASSQGGLAASRNEQFF.

This clonotype was observed a few times. The V and J genes are TRBV4-3 and TRBJ2-7; 10 positions match TRBD1. J gave up 6 bases and V 3 bases, and 5 bases lay outside the gene matches. There are 14 residues in the CDR3. Germline values: CDR1 LGHNA, CDR2 YSLEER. CDR3 nucleotide sequence: TGCGCCAGCAGCCAGGGACAGGGGATGGGCGAGCAGTACTTC. This encodes CASSQGQGMGEQYF.

This clonotype was found a few times. This chain uses TRBV10-3 with TRBJ1-3; TRBD1 matches 10 bases. Germline V CDR1 and CDR2: ENHRY, SYGVKD. The CDR3 is 22 residues long. Losses at the gene ends were 2 bases for V and 0 bases for J; bases not matched to a gene: 19. CDR3 region: CAISEPKTGGRTDTISGNTIYF. In nucleotides, the CDR3 is TGTGCCATCAGTGAGCCTAAGACAGGGGGCCGAACCGATACGATCTCTGGAAACACCATATATTTT.

This clonotype occurred many times. The rearrangement uses TRBV7-2 and TRBJ2-3, with D uncertain. Deletions cut 2 bases from V and 1 base from J, with 7 bases between. The germline gives CDR1 SGHTA, CDR2 FQGNSA. The CDR3 has 14 residues. CDR3 nucleotide sequence: TGTGCCAGCAGCTTAATTCGGGGCACAGATACGCAGTATTTT. This codes for CASSLIRGTDTQYF.

V gene TRBV20-1 combines with J gene TRBJ1-1; D ambiguous. Germline CDR1 DFQATT, CDR2 SNEGSKA (reference sequence). Trimming took off 5 bases at V and 4 bases at J, with 11 bases between the two ends. The CDR3 extends over 12 amino acids. CDR3 DNA: TGCAGTGCTTCGATAGGGTTCACTGAAGCTTTCTTT. Amino acid sequence: CSASIGFTEAFF.

CDR3 residues: CSATLLGHLGDTQYF. The CDR3 DNA is TGCAGTGCGACCCTCCTAGGTCACCTCGGAGATACGCAGTATTTT. The chain uses TRBV20-1 and TRBJ2-3, with D unclear. The CDR3 sequence is 15 residues long. Trimming removed 6 bases from V and 5 bases from J, with 21 bases in between. Germline CDR1 reads DFQATT; CDR2 reads SNEGSKA (reference sequence).

This clonotype was detected only a few times. The J gene is TRBJ2-5, the V gene TRBV3-1, with 12 bases lining up with TRBD2. With V trimmed by 4 bases and J by 5 bases, 5 bases remained unmatched. Germline values: CDR1 LGHDT, CDR2 YNNKEL (reference sequence). The CDR3 is 15 residues long. CDR3 protein: CASSRLAGAEETQYF. For the CDR3, the DNA is TGTGCCAGCAGCCGACTAGCGGGAGCAGAGGAGACCCAGTACTTC.

This clonotype was observed a handful of times. This sequence joins TRBV7-2 and TRBJ2-3; perhaps TRBD2 as D (6 bases). CDR3 size: 15 residues. Trimming took 6 bases from V and 2 from J, leaving 15 bases between them. Germline lookup yields CDR1 SGHTA and CDR2 FQGNSA. CDR3 sequence reads: CASRGGSGFTDTQYF. DNA of the CDR3: TGTGCCAGCAGGGGGGGTAGCGGCTTCACAGATACGCAGTATTTT.